The clone carrying this T cell receptor (beta chain) was recorded a few times. This entry is derived from a study of identical twins. This CDR3 spans 19 amino acids. Germline values: CDR1 KGHDR, CDR2 SFDVKD. V lost 0 bases and J 1 base, leaving 20 bases between the germline ends. A template switching step contributed a universal primer site, while unique molecular identifiers were present in the cDNA. TCRdb fed the 5' RACE reads into MiXCR, producing one record per CDR3 protein. The sample includes 210,000 or so distinct CDR3 sequences, less than 20% of them seen just once. This sample was also put to use in a study of T cells expressing NK-cell markers. That work adds: Dominant NKG2C+ clonotypes made up roughly 1.0-7.5% of CD8+ T cells in six donors.

The rearrangement uses TRBV24-1 and TRBJ1-1, with D possibly being TRBD1 (5 bases). The clonotype originates from a woman between 18 and 30 years old in good health. The sequencing input was CD8+ T cells sorted from blood. The CDR3 coding sequence is TGTGCCACCAGTGATTTGACAGGCAGGCCCCCGCCGTGGAACACTGAAGCTTTCTTT. Translation gives CATSDLTGRPPPWNTEAFF.